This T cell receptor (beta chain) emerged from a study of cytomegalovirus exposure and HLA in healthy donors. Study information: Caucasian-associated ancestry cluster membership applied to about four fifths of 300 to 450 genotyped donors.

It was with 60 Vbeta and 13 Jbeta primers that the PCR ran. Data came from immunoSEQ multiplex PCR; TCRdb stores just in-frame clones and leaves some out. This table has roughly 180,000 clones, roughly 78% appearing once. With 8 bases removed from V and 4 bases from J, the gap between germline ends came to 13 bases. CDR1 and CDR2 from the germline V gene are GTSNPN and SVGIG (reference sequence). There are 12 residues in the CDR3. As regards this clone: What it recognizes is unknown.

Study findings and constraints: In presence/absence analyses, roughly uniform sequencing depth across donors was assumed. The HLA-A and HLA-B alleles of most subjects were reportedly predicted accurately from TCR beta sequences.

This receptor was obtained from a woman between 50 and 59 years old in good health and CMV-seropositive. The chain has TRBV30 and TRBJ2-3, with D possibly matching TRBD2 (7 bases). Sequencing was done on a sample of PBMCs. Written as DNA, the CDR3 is TGTGCCACTGGGGAGGGGGCAGATACGCAGTATTTT. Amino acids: CATGEGADTQYF.